Here is one T cell receptor beta chain with its context. Per the study methods: Researchers report that nucleated cell counts were estimated from reference gene primer amplification. The data were produced by immunoSEQ multiplex PCR, yet TCRdb's version contains in-frame clones alone and is incomplete. Clone size and the V and J calls come from that table; the DNA yielded D and trimming. Of 120,000 or so clones in the sample, just under 80% were seen once. Germline CDR1 and CDR2: SEHNR and FQNEAQ (reference sequence). V dropped 7 bases and J dropped 0; count of bases not matched to a gene: 5. The CDR3 runs 14 residues. The data derive from a study of blood T cell repertoires in COVID-19. Study details: Samples came from the United States, Italy and Spain, spanning acute and convalescent COVID-19.

The receptor was derived from a man aged 55 to 69 with active or convalescent COVID-19. The chain carries TRBV7-9 and TRBJ2-7; 8 bases line up with TRBD2. Sequencing was performed on peripheral blood. CDR3 sequence (DNA): TGTGCCAGCACCTCCGGGGGGGGCTCCTACGAGCAGTACTTC. Protein sequence: CASTSGGGSYEQYF. Full variable domain (outside the CDR3, taken from reference TRBV7-9 and TRBJ2-7): DTGVSQNPRHKITKRGQNVTFRCDPISEHNRLYWYRQTLGQGPEFLTYFQNEAQLEKSRLLSDRFSAERPKGSFSTLEIQRTEQGDSAMYLCASTSGGGSYEQYFGPGTRLTVT.